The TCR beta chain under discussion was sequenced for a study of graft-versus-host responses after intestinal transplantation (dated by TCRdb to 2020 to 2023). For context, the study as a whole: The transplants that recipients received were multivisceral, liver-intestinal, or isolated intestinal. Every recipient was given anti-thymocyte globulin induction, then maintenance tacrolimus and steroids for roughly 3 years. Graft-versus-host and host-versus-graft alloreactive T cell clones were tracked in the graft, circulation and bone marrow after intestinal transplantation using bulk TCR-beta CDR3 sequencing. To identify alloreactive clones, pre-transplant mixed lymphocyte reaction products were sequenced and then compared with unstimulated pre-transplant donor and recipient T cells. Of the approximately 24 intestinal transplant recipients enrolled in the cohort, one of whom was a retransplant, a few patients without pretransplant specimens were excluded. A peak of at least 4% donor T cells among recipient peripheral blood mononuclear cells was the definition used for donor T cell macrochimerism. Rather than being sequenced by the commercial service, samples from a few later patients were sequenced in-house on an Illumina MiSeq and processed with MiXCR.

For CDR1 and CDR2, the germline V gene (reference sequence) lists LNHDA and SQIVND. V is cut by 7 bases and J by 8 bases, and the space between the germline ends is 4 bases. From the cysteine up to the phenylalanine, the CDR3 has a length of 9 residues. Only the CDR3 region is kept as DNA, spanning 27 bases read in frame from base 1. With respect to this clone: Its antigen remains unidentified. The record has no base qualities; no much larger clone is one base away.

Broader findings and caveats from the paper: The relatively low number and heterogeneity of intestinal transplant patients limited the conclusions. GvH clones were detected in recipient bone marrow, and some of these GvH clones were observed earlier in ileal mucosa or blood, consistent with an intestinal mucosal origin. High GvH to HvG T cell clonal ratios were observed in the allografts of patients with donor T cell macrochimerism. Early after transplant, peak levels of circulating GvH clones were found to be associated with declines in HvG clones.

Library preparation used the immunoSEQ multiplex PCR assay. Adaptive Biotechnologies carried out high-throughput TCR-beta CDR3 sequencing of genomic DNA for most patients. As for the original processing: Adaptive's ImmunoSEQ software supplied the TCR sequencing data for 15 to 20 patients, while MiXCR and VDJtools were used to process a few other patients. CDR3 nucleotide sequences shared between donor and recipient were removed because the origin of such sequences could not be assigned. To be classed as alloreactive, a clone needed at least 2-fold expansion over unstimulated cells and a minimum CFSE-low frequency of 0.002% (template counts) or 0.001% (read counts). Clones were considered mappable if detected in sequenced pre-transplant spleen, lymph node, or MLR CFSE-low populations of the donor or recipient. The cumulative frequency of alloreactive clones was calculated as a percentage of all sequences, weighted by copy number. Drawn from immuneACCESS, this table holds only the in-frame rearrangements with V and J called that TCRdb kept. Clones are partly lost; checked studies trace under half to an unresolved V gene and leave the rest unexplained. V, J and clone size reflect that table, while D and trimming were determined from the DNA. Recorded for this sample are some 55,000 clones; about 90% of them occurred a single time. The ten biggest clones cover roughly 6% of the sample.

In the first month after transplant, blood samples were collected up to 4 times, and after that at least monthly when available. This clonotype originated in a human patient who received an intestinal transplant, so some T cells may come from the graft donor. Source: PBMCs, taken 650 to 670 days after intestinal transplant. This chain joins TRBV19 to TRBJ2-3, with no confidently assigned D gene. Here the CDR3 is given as CASKGTQYF. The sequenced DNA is TGTGCCAGTAAGGGTACGCAGTATTTT.